These 7 T cell receptor beta chains share one sample of origin, sequenced in a study of blood T cell repertoires in COVID-19. Produced via immunoSEQ multiplex PCR; TCRdb's table is partial and in-frame only. Of about 150,000 clones in the sample, more than 80% were seen once. The specimen was peripheral blood. These receptors were taken from a woman between 40 and 50 years old with acute or convalescent COVID-19.

The rearrangement uses TRBV6-5 and TRBJ2-3, with 8 bases fitting TRBD1. The CDR3 loop spans 14 amino acids. Trimming removed 6 bases from V and 3 bases from J; junction bases left unmatched: 5. Germline CDR1 MNHEY, CDR2 SVGAGI. The CDR3 sequence: CASRGQGSTDTQYF. In DNA form, the CDR3 reads TGTGCCAGCAGAGGACAGGGTTCGACAGATACGCAGTATTTT.

This clone has only one observation. The CDR3 sequence is CSVESDNYNEQFF. CDR3 nucleotides: TGCAGCGTTGAGAGTGATAACTACAATGAGCAGTTCTTC. The chain recombines TRBV29-1 with TRBJ2-1; D not certain. CDR3 length equals 13 residues. Trimming removed 3 bases from V and 3 bases from J, with 9 bases in between. The germline V gene has CDR1 SQVTM and CDR2 ANQGSEA.

CDR3 nucleotides: TGTGCCAGCAGCGCGCGTCAAAGATATAATTCACCCCTCCACTTT. It translates to CASSARQRYNSPLHF. The chain carries TRBV11-1 and TRBJ1-6; no definite D call. The V and J ends lost 5 bases and 4 bases respectively, with 12 bases between them. This CDR3 is built from 15 residues. Per the germline V gene, CDR1 is SGHAT and CDR2 is FQDESV (reference sequence).

The V call is TRBV3-1 (or the pseudogene TRBV3-2), the J call TRBJ1-4; weak D call: TRBD1 (5 bases). The ends were cut back, 0 bases at V and 0 bases at J, with 14 bases in the middle. CDR3 length equals 18 residues. Per germline, CDR1 LGHDT and CDR2 YNNKEL (reference sequence). This CDR3 is CASSQERGVVSTNEKLFF. CDR3 sequence (DNA): TGTGCCAGCAGCCAAGAAAGGGGTGTAGTGTCAACTAATGAAAAACTGTTTTTT.

The chain links TRBV28 to TRBJ1-3; 8 bases map to TRBD1. The CDR3 has 15 residues. Germline V gives CDR1 MDHEN, CDR2 SYDVKM. The junction had 5 bases not matched to a gene; V was cut back by 5 bases and J by 2 bases. DNA of the CDR3: TGTGCCAGCAGTGGACAGGGTGGGCCTGGAAACACCATATATTTT. It encodes CASSGQGGPGNTIYF.

This chain joins TRBV18 and TRBJ2-7, with D possibly being TRBD2 (6 bases). The V and J ends lost 3 bases and 4 bases respectively, with 16 bases between them. This CDR3 is 15 amino acids long. The germline CDR1 and CDR2 sequences are KGHSH and LQKENI. DNA for the CDR3: TGTGCCAGCTCACCGTCCGGGGGTGAGCATTACGAGCAGTACTTC. It specifies CASSPSGGEHYEQYF.

This sequence joins TRBV12-5 and TRBJ2-3, with TRBD2 identical over 11 bases. The junction had 5 bases not matched to a gene; V was cut back by 6 bases and J by 6 bases. Germline CDR1 LGHNT, CDR2 FRNRAP. This CDR3 is 14 amino acids long. CDR3 protein: CASGLAGAGDTQYF. The CDR3 DNA reads TGTGCTAGTGGACTAGCGGGGGCCGGGGATACGCAGTATTTT.